This TCR beta chain was recovered during a study of Graves' ophthalmopathy and Graves' hyperthyroidism. This clonotype has a count of ten or more. The antigen is undetermined. Study outcomes and limitations: Blood also carried most expanded thyroid clonotypes exceeding 0.001 frequency.

Hyperthyroidism was classified as stable if no ophthalmopathy occurred within 18 months of follow-up. About 10 ml of fresh blood yielded the PBMCs by density gradient. The J segment lost 3 bases and the V segment lost 1 base, leaving 3 bases of the junction unmatched. The CDR3 has 14 amino acids. RNA transcripts provided the template for amplifying TCR beta CDR3 regions. First-round RT-PCR with HTBI primers preceded a second-round multiplex PCR. MiXCR, run by TCRdb on the multiplex PCR reads, gives a single entry per CDR3 protein. Of over 500,000 distinct CDR3 sequences detected, approximately 22% appear once; the ten largest clones hold approximately 6.9%.

The chain uses TRBV12-3 or TRBV12-4 and TRBJ2-7; 7 bases agree with TRBD1. The sample was peripheral blood. The TCR sequence derives from a woman between 18 and 29 years old with stable Graves' hyperthyroidism. Some clones in this sample may be carry-over from other donors' samples. DNA for the CDR3: TGTGCCAGCAGTTTAGGGGACAGCAACTACGAGCAGTACTTC. This gives the protein CASSLGDSNYEQYF.